This entry describes one T cell receptor beta chain. What it binds is unknown. The method was immunoSEQ multiplex PCR; TCRdb's version includes in-frame clones alone and lacks a portion of them. The repertoire has some 43,000 clones, 70% to 90% of them found once; the top ten carry 14% to 15%. V was pared by 3 bases and J by 2 bases, with 4 bases of the junction left unmatched. Germline loops: CDR1 SGHVS, CDR2 FQNEAQ. This CDR3 region has 15 residues. This specimen belongs to a study of OX40 agonist ivuxolimab in advanced cancers. Overall study results and limits: Which antigen the expanded peripheral T cells recognized is unknown. Among some nonresponders, normalized T-cell clonal expansion was also low.

This sequence was found in an adult with an advanced solid tumor such as melanoma, head and neck, liver or kidney cancer. V gene TRBV7-8 combines with J gene TRBJ2-1, with TRBD2 matching 7 bases. The sequencing used CD4+ or CD8+ T cells sorted from blood, collected in a trial of the OX40 agonist ivuxolimab. In DNA, the CDR3 is TGTGCCAGCAGCTTTGGACTAGTGGCCTACAATGAGCAGTTCTTC. It is translated as CASSFGLVAYNEQFF.